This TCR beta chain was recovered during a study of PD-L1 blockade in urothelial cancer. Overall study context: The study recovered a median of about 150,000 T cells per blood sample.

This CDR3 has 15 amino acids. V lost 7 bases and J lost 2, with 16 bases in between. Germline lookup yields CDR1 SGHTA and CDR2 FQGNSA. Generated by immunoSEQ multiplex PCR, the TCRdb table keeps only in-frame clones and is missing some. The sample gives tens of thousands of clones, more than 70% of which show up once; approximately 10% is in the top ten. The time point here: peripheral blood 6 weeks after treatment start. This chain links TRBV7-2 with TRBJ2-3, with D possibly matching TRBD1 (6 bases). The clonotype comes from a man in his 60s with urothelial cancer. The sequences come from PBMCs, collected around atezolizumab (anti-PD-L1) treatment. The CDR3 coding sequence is TGTGCCAGCAAAATCAGGGTGGGACACACAGATACGCAGTATTTT. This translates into CASKIRVGHTDTQYF. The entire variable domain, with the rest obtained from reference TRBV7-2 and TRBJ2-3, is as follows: GAGVSQSPSNKVTEKGKDVELRCDPISGHTALYWYRQSLGQGLEFLIYFQGNSAPDKSGLPSDRFSAERTGGSVSTLTIQRTQQEDSAVYLCASKIRVGHTDTQYFGPGTRLTVL.